This entry describes one TCR beta chain. Profiled with immunoSEQ multiplex PCR; TCRdb holds only in-frame clones, not every one. The table lists over 85,000 clones, approximately 90% of them singletons. V was cut by 3 bases and J by 4 bases, with 13 bases left in between. Germline V CDR1 and CDR2: LGHNA, YSLEER. This CDR3 is built from 14 residues. This sample was included in a study of cytomegalovirus exposure and HLA in healthy donors. This chain links TRBV4-3 with TRBJ2-7; possible D gene TRBD1, 5 bases. The sample taken for sequencing was PBMCs. The receptor was isolated from a woman aged 25-40 years in good health and CMV-seropositive. The CDR3 bases are TGCGCCAGCAGCCAGGGAAGACAGCTATACGAGCAGTACTTC. This sequence encodes CASSQGRQLYEQYF.